This T cell receptor (beta chain) was captured in a study of T-cell memory formation after mild COVID-19. Study-wide results and caveats: Clones that contracted from day 15 to 85 were balanced CD4/CD8, while later expanders leaned CD4+. Confirmation was lacking for SARS-CoV-2 specificity of second-wave clones that peaked on day 37.

The CDR3 covers 12 residues. Germline lookup yields CDR1 DFQATT and CDR2 SNEGSKA (reference sequence). Trimming took 4 bases from V and 5 from J, leaving 9 bases between them. TCRdb reprocessed the 5' RACE reads with MiXCR, giving one entry per CDR3 protein. The top ten hold 20% to 25% of the sample, which has 300,000 to 350,000 distinct CDR3 sequences, 10% to 15% seen once. This clonotype was recorded at least ten times. As yet, its antigen is unknown. The J gene is TRBJ1-5, the V gene TRBV20-1; D call uncertain. The sequence derives from a man younger than 35 who had mild COVID-19 (a few samples of this study predate the infection). Cell type and time point are not known. Sequenced sample: PBMCs or a T cell subset sorted from them (not recorded which). CDR3 protein: CSATDYDQPQHF. CDR3 sequence (DNA): TGCAGTGCTACGGATTACGATCAGCCCCAGCATTTT.